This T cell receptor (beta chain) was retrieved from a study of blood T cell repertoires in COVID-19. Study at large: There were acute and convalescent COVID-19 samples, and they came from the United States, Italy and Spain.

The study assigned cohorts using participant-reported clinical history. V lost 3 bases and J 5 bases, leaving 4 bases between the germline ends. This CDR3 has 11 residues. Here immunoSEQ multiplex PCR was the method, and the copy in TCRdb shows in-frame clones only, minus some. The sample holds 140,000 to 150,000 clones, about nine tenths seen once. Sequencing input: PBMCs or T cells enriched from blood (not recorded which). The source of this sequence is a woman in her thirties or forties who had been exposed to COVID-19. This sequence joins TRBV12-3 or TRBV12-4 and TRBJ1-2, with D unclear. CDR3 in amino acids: CASSFEYGYTF. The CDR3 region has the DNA TGTGCCAGCAGTTTTGAGTATGGCTACACCTTC.